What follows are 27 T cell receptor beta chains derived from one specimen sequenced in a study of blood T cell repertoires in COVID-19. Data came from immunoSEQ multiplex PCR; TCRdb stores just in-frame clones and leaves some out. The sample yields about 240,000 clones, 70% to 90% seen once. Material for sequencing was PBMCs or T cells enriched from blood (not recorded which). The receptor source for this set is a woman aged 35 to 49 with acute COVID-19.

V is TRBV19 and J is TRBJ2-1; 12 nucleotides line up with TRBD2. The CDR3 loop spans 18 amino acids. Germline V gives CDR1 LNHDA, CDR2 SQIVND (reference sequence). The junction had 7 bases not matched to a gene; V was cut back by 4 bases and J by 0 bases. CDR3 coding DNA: TGTGCCAGTAGTAAATCCGGGACTAGCGGGCCCTCCTACAATGAGCAGTTCTTC. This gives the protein CASSKSGTSGPSYNEQFF.

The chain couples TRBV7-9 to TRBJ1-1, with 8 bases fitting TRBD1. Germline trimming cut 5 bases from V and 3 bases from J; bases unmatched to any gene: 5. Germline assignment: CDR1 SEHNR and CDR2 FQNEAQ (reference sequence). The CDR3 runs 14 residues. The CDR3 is CASSRLTGDTEAFF. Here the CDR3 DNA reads TGTGCCAGCAGCCGCTTGACAGGGGACACTGAAGCTTTCTTT.

The CDR3 is CASTSGGSTYEQYF. DNA for the CDR3: TGTGCCAGCACCTCAGGGGGCTCCACCTACGAGCAGTACTTC. This sequence joins TRBV6-6 and TRBJ2-7; 8 bases are shared with TRBD1. This CDR3 has 14 residues. After removal of 7 bases from V and 2 bases from J, the junction contained 7 bases not matched to a gene. Germline loops: CDR1 MNHNY, CDR2 SVGAGI (reference sequence).

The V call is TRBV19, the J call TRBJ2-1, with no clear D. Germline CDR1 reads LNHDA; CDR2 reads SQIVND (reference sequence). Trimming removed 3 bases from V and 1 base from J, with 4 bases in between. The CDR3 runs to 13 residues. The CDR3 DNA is TGTGCCAGTAGTATTCAATCCTACAATGAGCAGTTCTTC. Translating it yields CASSIQSYNEQFF.

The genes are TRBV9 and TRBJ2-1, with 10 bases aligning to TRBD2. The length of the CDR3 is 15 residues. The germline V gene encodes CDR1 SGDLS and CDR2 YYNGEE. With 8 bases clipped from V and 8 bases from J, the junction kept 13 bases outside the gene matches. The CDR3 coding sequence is TGTGCCAGTTCTAGCGGGAGCCCCGGGGGTGATGAGCAGTTCTTC. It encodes CASSSGSPGGDEQFF.

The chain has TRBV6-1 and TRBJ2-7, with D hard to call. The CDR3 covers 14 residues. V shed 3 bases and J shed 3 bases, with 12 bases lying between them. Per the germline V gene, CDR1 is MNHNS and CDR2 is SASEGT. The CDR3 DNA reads TGTGCCAGCAGTGATAAAGGAGAATTCTACGAGCAGTACTTC. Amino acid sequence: CASSDKGEFYEQYF.

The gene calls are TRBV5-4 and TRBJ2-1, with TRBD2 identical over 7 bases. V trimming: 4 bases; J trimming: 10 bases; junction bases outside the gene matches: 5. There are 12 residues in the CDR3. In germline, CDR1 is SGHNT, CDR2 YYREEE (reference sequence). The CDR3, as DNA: TGTGCCAGCAGCAGACTAGCTGCCGAGCAGTTCTTC. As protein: CASSRLAAEQFF. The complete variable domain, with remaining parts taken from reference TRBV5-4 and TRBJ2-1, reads ETGVTQSPTHLIKTRGQQVTLRCSSQSGHNTVSWYQQALGQGPQFIFQYYREEENGRGNFPPRFSGLQFPNYSSELNVNALELDDSALYLCASSRLAAEQFFGPGTRLTVL.

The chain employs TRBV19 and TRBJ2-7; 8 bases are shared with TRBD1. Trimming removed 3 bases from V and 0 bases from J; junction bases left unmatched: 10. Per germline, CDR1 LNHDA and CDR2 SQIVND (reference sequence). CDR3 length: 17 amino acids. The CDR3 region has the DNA TGTGCCAGTAGTATCGTGGACAGGACAGGGTCCTCCTACGAGCAGTACTTC. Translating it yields CASSIVDRTGSSYEQYF.

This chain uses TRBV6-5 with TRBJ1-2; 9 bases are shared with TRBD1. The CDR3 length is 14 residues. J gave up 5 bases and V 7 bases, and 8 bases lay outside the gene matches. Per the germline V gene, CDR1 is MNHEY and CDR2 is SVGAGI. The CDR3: CASKMDRGDYGYTF. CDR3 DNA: TGTGCCAGCAAGATGGACAGGGGTGATTATGGCTACACCTTC.

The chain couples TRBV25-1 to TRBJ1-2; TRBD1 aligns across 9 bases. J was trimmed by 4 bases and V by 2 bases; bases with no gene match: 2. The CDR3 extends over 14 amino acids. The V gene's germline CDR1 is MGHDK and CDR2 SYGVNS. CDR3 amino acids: CASSEGQGIYGYTF. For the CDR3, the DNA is TGTGCCAGCAGTGAAGGACAGGGGATCTATGGCTACACCTTC.

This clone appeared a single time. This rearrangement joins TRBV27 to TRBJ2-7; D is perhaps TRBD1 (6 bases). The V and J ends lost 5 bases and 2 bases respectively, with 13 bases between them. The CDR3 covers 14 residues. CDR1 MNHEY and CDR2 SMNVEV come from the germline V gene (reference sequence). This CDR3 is CASSGRDNTYEQYF. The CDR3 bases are TGTGCCAGCAGTGGACGGGACAACACCTACGAGCAGTACTTC.

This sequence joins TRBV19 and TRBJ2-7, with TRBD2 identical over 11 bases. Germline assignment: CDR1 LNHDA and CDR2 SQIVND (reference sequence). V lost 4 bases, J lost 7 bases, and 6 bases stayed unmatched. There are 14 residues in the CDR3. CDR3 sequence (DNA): TGTGCCAGTAGTAACATAGCGGGAGGGGATGAGCAGTACTTC. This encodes CASSNIAGGDEQYF.

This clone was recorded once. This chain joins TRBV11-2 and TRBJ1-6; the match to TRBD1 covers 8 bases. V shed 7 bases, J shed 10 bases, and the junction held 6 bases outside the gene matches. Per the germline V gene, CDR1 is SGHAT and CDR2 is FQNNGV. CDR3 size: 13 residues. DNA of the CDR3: TGTGCCAGCACCGGGACAGGAGGGTCACCCCTCCACTTT. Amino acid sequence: CASTGTGGSPLHF.

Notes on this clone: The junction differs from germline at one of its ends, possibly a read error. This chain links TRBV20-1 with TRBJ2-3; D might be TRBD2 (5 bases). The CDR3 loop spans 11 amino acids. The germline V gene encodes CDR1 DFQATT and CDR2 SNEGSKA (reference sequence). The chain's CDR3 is CSASSRDTQYF. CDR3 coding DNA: TGCAGTGCTTCTAGCAGAGATACGCAGTATTTT.

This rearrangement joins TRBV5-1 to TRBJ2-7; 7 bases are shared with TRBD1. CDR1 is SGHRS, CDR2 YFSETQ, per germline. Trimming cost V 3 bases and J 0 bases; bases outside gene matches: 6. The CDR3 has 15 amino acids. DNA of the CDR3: TGCGCCAGCAGCTACCTGACAGGGAACTCCTACGAGCAGTACTTC. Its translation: CASSYLTGNSYEQYF.

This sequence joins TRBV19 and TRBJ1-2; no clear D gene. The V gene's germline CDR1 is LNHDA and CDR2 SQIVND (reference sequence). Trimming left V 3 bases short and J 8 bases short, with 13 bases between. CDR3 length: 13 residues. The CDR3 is CASSIDGELGYTF. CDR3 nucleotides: TGTGCCAGTAGTATTGATGGGGAGTTGGGCTACACCTTC.

CDR3 DNA sequence: TGCGCCAGCAGCTTGCTAGGGACAGCAGGCTACACCTTC. Translation gives CASSLLGTAGYTF. The V gene is TRBV5-1, the J gene TRBJ1-2; 7 nucleotides align to TRBD1. The CDR3 has 13 amino acids. Germline V gene data show CDR1 as SGHRS and CDR2 as YFSETQ. V lost 1 base and J lost 8; bases outside the gene matches: 5.

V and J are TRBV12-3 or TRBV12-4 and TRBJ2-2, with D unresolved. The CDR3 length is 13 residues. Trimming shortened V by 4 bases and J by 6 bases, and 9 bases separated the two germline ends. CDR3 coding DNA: TGTGCCAGCAGTTCCATGGGCCCCGGGGAGCTGTTTTTT. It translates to CASSSMGPGELFF.

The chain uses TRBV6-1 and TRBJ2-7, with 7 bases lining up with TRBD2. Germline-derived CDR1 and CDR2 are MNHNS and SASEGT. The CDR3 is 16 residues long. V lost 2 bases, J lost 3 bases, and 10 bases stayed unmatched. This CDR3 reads CASSENGGTTYYEQYF. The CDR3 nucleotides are TGTGCCAGCAGTGAAAATGGAGGGACTACCTACTACGAGCAGTACTTC.

CDR3: CASRDQGMGATGELFF. CDR3 DNA: TGTGCCAGCAGAGACCAGGGTATGGGGGCCACCGGGGAGCTGTTTTTT. V is TRBV2 and J is TRBJ2-2, with a weak D call TRBD1 (6 bases). Germline V gene data show CDR1 as SNHLY and CDR2 as FYNNEI. V lost 6 bases and J 4 bases, leaving 18 bases between the germline ends. This CDR3 has 16 amino acids.

CDR3 loop: CASSLARFTGELFF. Written as DNA, the CDR3 is TGTGCCAGCAGCTTAGCCAGATTCACCGGGGAGCTGTTTTTT. The V and J genes are TRBV11-3 and TRBJ2-2; D uncertain. The CDR3 is 14 amino acids. V lost 1 base and J lost 4, with 7 bases in between. Germline assignment: CDR1 SGHNT and CDR2 YENEEA.

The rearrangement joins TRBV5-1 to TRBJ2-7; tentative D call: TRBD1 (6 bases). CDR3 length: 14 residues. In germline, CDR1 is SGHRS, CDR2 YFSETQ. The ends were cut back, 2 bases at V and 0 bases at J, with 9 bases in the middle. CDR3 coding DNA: TGCGCCAGCAGCTTAGGGGGTAACTCCTACGAGCAGTACTTC. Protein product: CASSLGGNSYEQYF.

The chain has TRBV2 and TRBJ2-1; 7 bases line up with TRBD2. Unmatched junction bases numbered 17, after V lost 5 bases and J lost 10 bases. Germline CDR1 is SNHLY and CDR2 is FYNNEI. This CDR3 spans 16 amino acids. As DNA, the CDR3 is TGTGCCAGCAGTTTAAGGTTGGGGGAGGCTAGCGGCGAGCAGTTCTTC. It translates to CASSLRLGEASGEQFF.

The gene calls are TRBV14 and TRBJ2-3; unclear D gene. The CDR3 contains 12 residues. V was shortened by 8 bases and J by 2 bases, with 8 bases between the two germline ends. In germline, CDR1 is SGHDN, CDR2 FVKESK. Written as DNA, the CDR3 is TGTGCCAGCGCTAAAACCACAGATACGCAGTATTTT. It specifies CASAKTTDTQYF.

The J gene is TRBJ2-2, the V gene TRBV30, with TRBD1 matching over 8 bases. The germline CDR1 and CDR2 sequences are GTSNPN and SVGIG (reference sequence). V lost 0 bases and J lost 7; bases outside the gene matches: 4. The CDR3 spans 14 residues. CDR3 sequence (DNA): TGTGCCTGGAGTGTACAGGGGGTTGACGGGGAGCTGTTTTTT. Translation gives CAWSVQGVDGELFF.

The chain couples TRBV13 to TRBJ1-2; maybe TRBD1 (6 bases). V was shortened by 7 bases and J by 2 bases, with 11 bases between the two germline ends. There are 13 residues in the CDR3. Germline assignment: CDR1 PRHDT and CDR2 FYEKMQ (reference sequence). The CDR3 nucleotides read TGTGCCAGCACATTGCAGGGGAACTATGGCTACACCTTC. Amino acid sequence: CASTLQGNYGYTF.

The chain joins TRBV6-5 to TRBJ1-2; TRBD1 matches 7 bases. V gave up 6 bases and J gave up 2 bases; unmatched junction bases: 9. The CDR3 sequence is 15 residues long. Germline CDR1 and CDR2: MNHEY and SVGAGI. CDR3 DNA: TGTGCCAGCAGACGGACCTGGGACAGCAACTATGGCTACACCTTC. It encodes CASRRTWDSNYGYTF.